One sample yielded the 18 T cell receptor beta chains listed below, sequenced in a study of blood T cell repertoires in COVID-19. Sequencing used immunoSEQ multiplex PCR; TCRdb keeps in-frame clones, though not all of them. The sample carries 150,000 to 200,000 clones, more than 75% recorded once. Sequenced sample: PBMCs or T cells enriched from blood (not recorded which). Every receptor here comes from a woman aged 45-59 years with acute COVID-19.

The chain combines TRBV27 with TRBJ1-5, with D perhaps matching TRBD1 (6 bases). Germline V gene lookup returns CDR1 MNHEY and CDR2 SMNVEV (reference sequence). The V and J ends lost 4 bases and 2 bases respectively, with 12 bases between them. The CDR3 extends over 15 amino acids. CDR3 DNA: TGTGCCAGCAGTTCAGGGGTTGTGGGCAATCAGCCCCAGCATTTT. Amino acid sequence: CASSSGVVGNQPQHF.

This clone was observed a handful of times. The gene calls are TRBV19 and TRBJ1-2; TRBD1 aligns across 7 bases. Germline CDR1 LNHDA, CDR2 SQIVND (reference sequence). This CDR3 contains 14 residues. V shed 4 bases and J 4 bases; nucleotides not matched to a gene: 6. The chain's CDR3 is CASSTPGQLYGYTF. The DNA of the CDR3 is TGTGCCAGTAGTACTCCGGGACAGCTCTATGGCTACACCTTC.

This chain joins TRBV5-1 and TRBJ2-5; D possibly corresponds to TRBD1 (5 bases). The germline CDR1 and CDR2 sequences are SGHRS and YFSETQ. This CDR3 is built from 13 residues. V was shortened by 2 bases and J by 2 bases, with 7 bases between the two germline ends. CDR3 amino acids: CASSFPGQETQYF. CDR3 nucleotides: TGCGCCAGCAGCTTTCCAGGGCAAGAGACCCAGTACTTC.

V and J are TRBV2 and TRBJ1-3; TRBD1 aligns across 8 bases. V dropped 9 bases and J dropped 8; count of bases not matched to a gene: 9. Germline V gene lookup returns CDR1 SNHLY and CDR2 FYNNEI. This CDR3 region has 13 residues. This chain's CDR3 is CASESGGIHTIYF. DNA for the CDR3: TGTGCCAGTGAATCAGGGGGCATACACACCATATATTTT.

The chain joins TRBV7-8 to TRBJ2-2; D possibly corresponds to TRBD1 (5 bases). Between the trimmed V and J ends, which lost 5 bases and 1 base, there was a span of 8 bases. The germline gives CDR1 SGHVS, CDR2 FQNEAQ. The CDR3 totals 14 residues. Here the CDR3 reads CASSVDKNTGELFF. CDR3 bases: TGTGCCAGCAGCGTGGACAAGAACACCGGGGAGCTGTTTTTT.

The V and J genes are TRBV20-1 and TRBJ1-5, with TRBD1 as a possible D gene (6 bases). CDR1 is DFQATT, CDR2 SNEGSKA, per germline (reference sequence). CDR3 length: 13 residues. The ends were cut back, 6 bases at V and 7 bases at J, with 16 bases in the middle. CDR3 sequence reads: CSASTGRAQPQHF. As DNA, the CDR3 is TGCAGTGCAAGTACAGGGAGGGCGCAGCCCCAGCATTTT.

The CDR3 here is CSVEDRVHAFF. The CDR3 nucleotides are TGCAGCGTTGAGGACAGGGTGCACGCTTTCTTT. The chain combines TRBV29-1 with TRBJ1-1; 8 bases agree with TRBD1. CDR1 and CDR2 (germline): SQVTM, ANQGSEA. Trimming cost V 3 bases and J 11 bases; bases outside gene matches: 5. CDR3 length: 11 amino acids.

This chain connects TRBV3-1 (or the pseudogene TRBV3-2) to TRBJ2-2, with TRBD2 identical over 8 bases. Germline values: CDR1 LGHDT, CDR2 YNNKEL (reference sequence). The CDR3 has 14 amino acids. V lost 4 bases and J lost 4; bases outside the gene matches: 2. CDR3: CASSRTSSTGELFF. DNA of the CDR3: TGTGCCAGCAGCCGGACTAGCTCCACCGGGGAGCTGTTTTTT.

The V and J genes are TRBV28 and TRBJ1-2; TRBD1 matches 8 bases. This CDR3 has 17 amino acids. The V gene's germline CDR1 is MDHEN and CDR2 SYDVKM. Germline trimming cut 2 bases from V and 1 base from J; bases unmatched to any gene: 9. CDR3 DNA: TGTGCCAGCAGTTTAATTCTTGGGACAGGTTTTAACTATGGCTACACCTTC. Translating gives CASSLILGTGFNYGYTF.

Written as DNA, the CDR3 is TGTGCCAGCAGCTCACCGGGACAGGGGGTAACTGAAGCTTTCTTT. Its protein product is CASSSPGQGVTEAFF. J is TRBJ1-1 and V is TRBV5-5; TRBD1 aligns across 11 bases. CDR1 SGHKS and CDR2 YYEKEE come from the germline V gene (reference sequence). The V segment lost 3 bases and the J segment 5 bases; nucleotides outside the gene matches: 6. This CDR3 spans 15 amino acids.

The chain combines TRBV4-3 with TRBJ1-6, with 10 bases matching TRBD1. The germline V gene encodes CDR1 LGHNA and CDR2 YSLEER. The length of the CDR3 is 16 residues. The ends lost 4 bases at V and 1 base at J; junction bases unmatched: 1. CDR3: CASSRDRGSYNSPLHF. DNA for the CDR3: TGCGCCAGCAGCCGGGACAGGGGATCCTATAATTCACCCCTCCACTTT.

V usage is TRBV7-2 and J usage is TRBJ1-5; D unresolved. V lost 1 base, J lost 4 bases, and 17 bases lay in between. Germline loops: CDR1 SGHTA, CDR2 FQGNSA. The CDR3 consists of 17 residues. In DNA form, the CDR3 reads TGTGCCAGCAGCTTAGATTTCTGGAGGGTTGGGAATCAGCCCCAGCATTTT. Its translation is CASSLDFWRVGNQPQHF.

The genes are TRBV27 and TRBJ2-2; the D gene is possibly TRBD1 (6 bases). V was cut by 5 bases and J by 2 bases, with 12 bases left in between. The CDR3 covers 15 residues. Germline CDR1 is MNHEY and CDR2 is SMNVEV (reference sequence). For the CDR3, the DNA is TGTGCCAGCAGTCCGCGGACAGTTAACACCGGGGAGCTGTTTTTT. Its protein is CASSPRTVNTGELFF.

The chain carries TRBV5-5 and TRBJ1-5; 7 nucleotides agree with TRBD1. This CDR3 has 15 residues. Per the germline V gene, CDR1 is SGHKS and CDR2 is YYEKEE (reference sequence). The trim removed 3 bases at V and 4 bases at J, leaving 7 bases unmatched. The CDR3 loop is CASSYLDRTNQPQHF. CDR3 DNA sequence: TGTGCCAGCAGCTACCTGGACAGGACAAATCAGCCCCAGCATTTT.

This clone was seen ten or more times. The rearrangement joins TRBV16 to TRBJ2-1, with 11 bases matching TRBD1. Germline trimming cut 4 bases from V and 7 bases from J; bases unmatched to any gene: 0. The CDR3 consists of 13 residues. Germline CDR1 is KGHSY and CDR2 is FQNENV. The CDR3 sequence is CASSRDRGNEQFF. CDR3 bases: TGTGCCAGCAGCCGGGACAGGGGGAATGAGCAGTTCTTC.

The chain employs TRBV3-1 (or the pseudogene TRBV3-2) and TRBJ1-4; 8 bases agree with TRBD1. V lost 2 bases and J lost 8; bases outside the gene matches: 10. Germline V CDR1 and CDR2: LGHDT, YNNKEL (reference sequence). The CDR3 extends over 16 amino acids. The CDR3 sequence: CASSQSDRARGEKLFF. Here the CDR3 DNA reads TGTGCCAGCAGCCAATCGGACAGGGCAAGAGGGGAAAAACTGTTTTTT.

The chain's CDR3 is CASSLETVYGYTF. CDR3 DNA sequence: TGCGCCAGCAGCTTGGAGACAGTCTATGGCTACACCTTC. The chain couples TRBV5-1 to TRBJ1-2, with D possibly TRBD1 on 5 matching bases. This CDR3 contains 13 residues. V lost 0 bases and J 4 bases, leaving 7 bases between the germline ends. Germline V gives CDR1 SGHRS, CDR2 YFSETQ.

The J gene is TRBJ2-7, the V gene TRBV4-2; the D gene is possibly TRBD2 (7 bases). Per germline, CDR1 LGHNA and CDR2 YNFKEQ. The CDR3 runs to 20 residues. Trimming removed 1 base from V and 4 bases from J, with 29 bases in between. In DNA, the CDR3 is TGTGCCAGCAGCCAAGCCTCGGCGGGGGCCCAGTCGTACCTTTTTTACGAGCAGTACGTC. Amino acid sequence: CASSQASAGAQSYLFYEQYV.